This T cell receptor beta chain was sequenced for a study of immune heterogeneity within non-small cell lung tumors. From germline, CDR1 is MNHNS and CDR2 SASEGT. V was cut by 6 bases and J by 5 bases, with 19 bases left in between. This CDR3 region has 16 residues. Template was bulk tumor genomic DNA, 450 to 750 ng per sample. Far-apart biopsies, several per primary tumor, were taken during surgery. Patients had untreated, newly diagnosed non-small cell lung cancer and underwent curative surgery. Multiplex PCR amplified TCR beta CDR3 with 32 V and 13 J primers. Via MiXCR, TCRdb re-called the multiplex PCR reads, giving one row per CDR3 protein. The profile shows around 15,000 distinct CDR3 sequences, approximately 29% of them singletons. This clonotype was counted ten times or more.

The clonotype was recovered from a woman between 45 and 65 years old with non-small cell lung cancer. This chain uses TRBV6-1 with TRBJ2-2; TRBD2 is a possible D gene (6 bases). The sequenced material came from lung tumor tissue. The CDR3 protein is CASSLMRGSGTGELFF. In DNA, the CDR3 is TGTGCCAGCAGCCTCATGAGGGGTAGCGGAACCGGGGAGCTGTTTTTT.